The rows below give T cell receptor beta chains drawn from one sample of a study of circulating and synovial CD4+ cells in juvenile arthritis. Clones were read by immunoSEQ multiplex PCR, and TCRdb kept only the in-frame ones, dropping some. The table has 30,000 to 40,000 clones, around 96% seen once. The sample consisted of CD4+ T cells from blood. The receptors derive from a human donor with juvenile idiopathic arthritis. Both conserved end residues are part of each CDR3. The D gene is left open where the match is weak. Clone sizes are given selectively: once, few, many, or a class where the clone is expanded.

>-|-|TRBV10-3|TRBJ2-1
TGTGCCATCAGTGAAGCTGATGAGCAGTTCTTC
CAISEADEQFF
>-|once|TRBV28|TRBJ1-5
TGTGCCAGCAGTTGGGACATAACCAATCAGCCCCAGCATTTT
CASSWDITNQPQHF
>-|-|TRBV5-6|TRBJ2-1
TGTGCCAGCAGCCGGAGGGTAGCGGCAATATACAATGAGCAGTTCTTC
CASSRRVAAIYNEQFF
>-|-|TRBV6-1|TRBJ1-2
TGTGCCAGCAGTGGCCCTATCCGGGGCTACACCTTC
CASSGPIRGYTF
>TRBD1|-|TRBV5-1|TRBJ1-4
TGCGCCAGCAGCTTGGAAGGGGGCGAGAATGAAAAACTGTTTTTT
CASSLEGGENEKLFF
>TRBD1|-|TRBV2|TRBJ1-2
TGTGCCAGCAGTGAAGTACGCGACAGGGGGCCTCTAGGCTACACCTTC
CASSEVRDRGPLGYTF
>-|-|TRBV9|TRBJ1-6
TGTGCCAGCAGCGTAGCAGGGTACGTGGATTCACCCCTCCACTTT
CASSVAGYVDSPLHF
>-|-|TRBV19|TRBJ2-6
TGTGCCAGTAGTTCCACAGGGTCTGGGGCCAACGTCCTGACTTTC
CASSSTGSGANVLTF
>TRBD1|-|TRBV7-9|TRBJ2-1
TGTGCCAGCAGCCCGAATACGAGGGGGCAAAACAATGAGCAGTTCTTC
CASSPNTRGQNNEQFF
>TRBD2|once|TRBV7-3|TRBJ2-3
TGTGCCAGCAGCACCTTAAAGCCCCCTAGCGGAGACCCCTCTAGCACAGATACGCAGTATTTT
CASSTLKPPSGDPSSTDTQYF
>TRBD1|-|TRBV6-1|TRBJ2-5
TGTGCCAGCAGGCCCACAGGGGGACGGGAGACCCAGTACTTC
CASRPTGGRETQYF
>-|-|TRBV19|TRBJ2-2
TGTGCCAGTAGTTCGGACAGGAACACCGGGGAGCTGTTTTTT
CASSSDRNTGELFF
>TRBD2|once|TRBV9|TRBJ2-1
TGTGCCAGCAGCGTAGACCCCCGGAAGCGGGGGGAACGCTCCTACAATGAGCAGTTCTTC
CASSVDPRKRGERSYNEQFF
>-|-|TRBV19|TRBJ2-7
TGTGCCAGTAGTATGATTGCCGGCGAGCAGTACTTC
CASSMIAGEQYF
>TRBD2|once|TRBV7-2|TRBJ2-2
TGTGCCAGCAGCATCCGACTAGCGTCGAACACCGGGGAGCTGTTTTTT
CASSIRLASNTGELFF
>-|-|TRBV6-5|TRBJ2-3
TGTGCCAGCACTAATACAGGTCCGCCAGATACGCAGTATTTT
CASTNTGPPDTQYF
>TRBD1|-|TRBV4-1|TRBJ2-2
TGCGCCAGCAGCCCCGGACAGGGTGGGCAAACCGGGGAGCTGTTTTTT
CASSPGQGGQTGELFF
>-|-|TRBV4-2|TRBJ2-3
TGTGCCAGCAGCCAAGATTACAACAGGCTGACAGATACGCAGTATTTT
CASSQDYNRLTDTQYF
>-|-|TRBV6-1|TRBJ2-7
TGTGCCAGCAGTGAAGCAAACAGGGTCTTCGACGAGCAGTACTTC
CASSEANRVFDEQYF
>-|-|TRBV7-2|TRBJ1-2
TGTGCCAGCAGCTCCCAGAGCCTCAGGGGTAGCTATGGCTACACCTTC
CASSSQSLRGSYGYTF
>TRBD2|-|TRBV7-2|TRBJ2-5
TGTGCCAGCAGCGCCGGGACTAGGGGCGGGACCCAGTACTTC
CASSAGTRGGTQYF
>TRBD1|-|TRBV7-9|TRBJ2-2
TGTGCCAGCAGAGGGACAGGGAACACCGGGGAGCTGTTTTTT
CASRGTGNTGELFF
>TRBD1|-|TRBV28|TRBJ1-5
TGTGCCAGCAGTCTGACAGGGTTGGGCAATCAGCCCCAGCATTTT
CASSLTGLGNQPQHF
>-|-|TRBV15|TRBJ2-1
TGTGCCACCAGCCCCCGACAGTACAATGAGCAGTTCTTC
CATSPRQYNEQFF
>TRBD1|-|TRBV7-8|TRBJ1-5
TGTGCCAGCAGCCATCGGGACAGGGCGGGAGGCAATCAGCCCCAGCATTTT
CASSHRDRAGGNQPQHF
>-|-|TRBV6-5|TRBJ1-5
TGTGCCAGCAGTATCACAAACCTTCAGCCCCAGCATTTT
CASSITNLQPQHF
>TRBD2|-|TRBV7-8|TRBJ2-5
TGTGCCAGCAGCTCAAGAGCGGGGGCCCGCCAACTTACGAAGCAGTACTTC
CASSSRAGARQLTKQYF
>-|once|TRBV27|TRBJ2-7
-
CASSTSTGPSYEQYF
>TRBD2|-|TRBV9|TRBJ2-3
TGTGCCAGCAGCGTAGAGACTAGCGGGGGATGGAATACGCAGTATTTT
CASSVETSGGWNTQYF
>-|-|TRBV11-2|TRBJ1-4
TGTGCCAGCAGCCCCCGTAACATCTTTAATGAAAAACTGTTTTTT
CASSPRNIFNEKLFF
>TRBD2|-|TRBV29-1|TRBJ2-5
TGCAGCGCAAAACGAGAGGCTAGCGGGGCGTACTTC
CSAKREASGAYF
>-|-|TRBV11-3|TRBJ2-2
TGTGCCAGCTCCCCCGGTACGAACACCGGGGAGCTGTTTTTT
CASSPGTNTGELFF
>-|-|TRBV15|TRBJ1-2
TGTGCCACCAGCAGAGGAGCAGGGGACTATGGCTACACCTTC
CATSRGAGDYGYTF
>TRBD1|-|TRBV7-2|TRBJ1-2
TGTGCCAGCTCTCTCGACAGGGGCTATGGCTACACCTTC
CASSLDRGYGYTF
>-|-|TRBV7-3|TRBJ2-3
TGTGCCAGCAGCTTAACCGATATTGACAGGGCGGGGACAGATACGCAGTATTTT
CASSLTDIDRAGTDTQYF
>-|-|TRBV9|TRBJ2-3
TGTGCCAGCAGCGTCGGCCGAGGGACTAGCACAGATACGCAGTATTTT
CASSVGRGTSTDTQYF
>TRBD1|few|TRBV19|TRBJ2-7
TGTGCCAGCTCTTCCGGGACAGGACGATACGAGCAGTACTTC
CASSSGTGRYEQYF
>TRBD1|-|TRBV10-3|TRBJ1-2
TGTGCCGCCCAAACAGGGGAGGACGGCTACACCTTC
CAAQTGEDGYTF
>-|once|TRBV6-5|TRBJ1-5
TGTGCCAGCAATACAGACTATAGCAATCAGCCCCAGCATTTT
CASNTDYSNQPQHF
>TRBD2|-|TRBV2|TRBJ2-2
TGTGCCAGCAGTCCTAGCGGGGGGGGAACCGGGGAGCTGTTTTTT
CASSPSGGGTGELFF
>-|-|TRBV14|TRBJ1-2
TGTGCCAGCAGCCAAGATGCGGATAGTCGTATCTATGGCTACACCTTC
CASSQDADSRIYGYTF
>TRBD2|-|TRBV7-6|TRBJ2-3
TGTGCCAGCAGCTTAGCCGGGGGGGGGAGCACAGATACGCAGTATTTT
CASSLAGGGSTDTQYF